This is a list of T cell receptor beta chains from one sample in a study of blood T cell repertoires in COVID-19. The protocol was immunoSEQ multiplex PCR, while the TCRdb copy is restricted to in-frame clones and leaves out a portion. The profile covers under 90,000 clones, with 75% to 85% appearing a single time and around 41% taken by the ten largest. Sequencing used peripheral blood. These receptors all stem from a man older than 75 with acute or convalescent COVID-19. The CDR3 runs from the conserved cysteine through the conserved F or W. Fields, in order: CDR3 length, V gene, J gene, D gene, clone size, CDR3 DNA, CDR3 protein. The D gene is left open where the match is weak. Part of the rows lack a size; the others show once, few, many or a class for expanded clones.

13	TRBV6-5	TRBJ1-2	NA	NA	TGTGCCAGCAGTTACCACAAGAACTATGGCTACACCTTC	CASSYHKNYGYTF
17	TRBV7-2	TRBJ2-3	TRBD1	NA	TGTGCCAGCAGCTTAGGTGGGGGACAGGGAAACACAGATACGCAGTATTTT	CASSLGGGQGNTDTQYF
15	TRBV10-3	TRBJ2-4	NA	NA	TGTGCCATCAGTGCGAGGGTTGGGGTAGAAAACATTCAGTACTTC	CAISARVGVENIQYF
15	TRBV5-5	TRBJ2-7	TRBD1	NA	TGTGCCAGCAGCTTGGCGGCAGGGGGCGGATACGAGCAGTACTTC	CASSLAAGGGYEQYF
16	TRBV19	TRBJ1-5	NA	NA	TGTGCCAGTAGTATATGGGAGGGGATGGGCAATCAGCCCCAGCATTTT	CASSIWEGMGNQPQHF
16	TRBV4-1	TRBJ1-2	TRBD1	NA	TGCGCCAGCAGCCAAGGTAGGGGGCTGGTTGACTATGGCTACACCTTC	CASSQGRGLVDYGYTF
14	TRBV7-2	TRBJ2-1	NA	NA	TGTGCCAGCAGCTTATGGGCTATCGACAATGAGCAGTTCTTC	CASSLWAIDNEQFF
13	TRBV3-1/TRBV3-2	TRBJ2-7	NA	NA	TGTGCCAGCAGTCCAACCGACAGAACAGAGCAGTACTTC	CASSPTDRTEQYF
13	TRBV5-1	TRBJ1-2	TRBD1	few	TGCGCCAGCAGCCTTGGACAGGGGTCTGGCTACACCTTC	CASSLGQGSGYTF
15	TRBV6-2/TRBV6-3	TRBJ2-1	TRBD2	NA	TGTGCCAGCAGTGGAGCGGGAGGGCCTTACAATGAGCAGTTCTTC	CASSGAGGPYNEQFF
13	TRBV7-2	TRBJ2-5	NA	NA	TGTGCCAGCAGCTTATTCCAACAGGGAGACCAGTACTTC	CASSLFQQGDQYF
14	TRBV11-3	TRBJ1-1	NA	many	TGTGCCAGCAGCTTGGAGGGCCTGAACACTGAAGCTTTCTTT	CASSLEGLNTEAFF
16	TRBV28	TRBJ2-7	TRBD1	NA	TGTGCCAGCAGTACTCCGAAACAGGGGCGAAAATACGAGCAGTACTTC	CASSTPKQGRKYEQYF
16	TRBV4-3	TRBJ1-2	TRBD1	NA	TGCGCCAGCAGCCAGACCCCAGGGACAGGCAACTATGGCTACACCTTC	CASSQTPGTGNYGYTF
16	TRBV6-5	TRBJ1-6	NA	NA	TGTGCCAGCAGTTACGGCGAGGGCAGATTTAATTCACCCCTCCACTTT	CASSYGEGRFNSPLHF
15	TRBV5-5	TRBJ2-1	NA	NA	TGTGCCAGCAGCTTGGATATGAGCTCCTACAATGAGCAGTTCTTC	CASSLDMSSYNEQFF
13	TRBV12-3/TRBV12-4	TRBJ2-2	NA	few	TGTGCCAGCAGACCACAGGGATACGGGGAGCTGTTTTTT	CASRPQGYGELFF
17	TRBV29-1	TRBJ1-5	NA	NA	TGCAGCGTCGTTCCTGAGACCCCGGAGGGTAGCAATCAGCCCCAGCATTTT	CSVVPETPEGSNQPQHF
15	TRBV4-1	TRBJ1-2	TRBD1	NA	TGCGCCAGCAGCCAAGATAGGGGGCCGGACTATGGCTACACCTTC	CASSQDRGPDYGYTF
16	TRBV6-1	TRBJ2-1	NA	NA	TGTGCCAGCAGTGTTTCAGAGGGAGAGGCCTACAATGAGCAGTTCTTC	CASSVSEGEAYNEQFF
14	TRBV6-5	TRBJ2-4	NA	NA	TGTGCCAGCAGTTATCAGGAGGGGAAAAACATTCAGTACTTC	CASSYQEGKNIQYF
16	TRBV12-5	TRBJ2-1	TRBD1	once	TGTGCTAGTGGTTTGGTACCCGGACAGGGAGGCGGTGAGCAGTTCTTC	CASGLVPGQGGGEQFF
14	TRBV19	TRBJ2-3	NA	NA	TGTGCCAGCAAAGATCGGACTACCACAGATACGCAGTATTTT	CASKDRTTTDTQYF
12	TRBV7-8	TRBJ2-1	NA	NA	TGTGCCAGCAGCCGCACGGGGAATGAGCAGTTCTTC	CASSRTGNEQFF
13	TRBV3-1/TRBV3-2	TRBJ2-7	NA	NA	TGTGCCAGCAGCCAAGAGGGCTACTACGAGCAGTACTTC	CASSQEGYYEQYF
14	TRBV5-6	TRBJ1-2	NA	NA	TGTGCCAGCTCAGCCCGGGGGGTGGATTATGGCTACACCTTC	CASSARGVDYGYTF
15	TRBV19	TRBJ2-2	NA	NA	TGTGCCAGTAGGAAACAGGATTCGAACACCGGGGAGCTGTTTTTT	CASRKQDSNTGELFF
14	TRBV28	TRBJ1-5	NA	NA	TGTGCCAGCAGTTTAGCGTATAGCAATCAGCCCCAGCATTTT	CASSLAYSNQPQHF
15	TRBV4-3	TRBJ2-1	TRBD2	NA	TGCGCCAGCAGCAACGGGCTAGCGGGAAGAAATGAGCAGTTCTTC	CASSNGLAGRNEQFF
15	TRBV7-3	TRBJ2-2	NA	NA	TGTGCCAGCAGCTTAGCGGGACCGAACACCGGGGAGCTGTTTTTT	CASSLAGPNTGELFF
15	TRBV10-3	TRBJ1-5	NA	NA	TGTGCCATCAGTGAACGACAGGATAGCAATCAGCCCCAGCATTTT	CAISERQDSNQPQHF
16	TRBV6-6	TRBJ1-2	NA	NA	TGTGCCAGCAGTTATAACGAGGGCCCTCCTCGGTATGGCTACACCTTC	CASSYNEGPPRYGYTF
15	TRBV7-2	TRBJ1-1	NA	NA	TGTGCCAGCAGCTTATCCCACAGGGAAGACACTGAAGCTTTCTTT	CASSLSHREDTEAFF
15	TRBV3-1/TRBV3-2	TRBJ2-3	TRBD2	NA	TGTGCCAGCAGCCAACCCACTAGCGGCACAGATACGCAGTATTTT	CASSQPTSGTDTQYF
16	TRBV5-1	TRBJ2-2	TRBD1	NA	TGCGCCAGCAGCATTGGCCCAGGGGGTAACACCGGGGAGCTGTTTTTT	CASSIGPGGNTGELFF
15	TRBV28	TRBJ2-7	TRBD2	few	TGTGCCAGCAGGGGGGAAGCGGGAGTGTTCTACGAGCAGTACTTC	CASRGEAGVFYEQYF
16	TRBV28	TRBJ1-6	TRBD1	NA	TGTGCCAGCAGTAAAACAGGGGTTCGCGATAATTCACCCCTCCACTTT	CASSKTGVRDNSPLHF
14	TRBV9	TRBJ2-2	NA	few	TGTGCCAGCAGCGTATTCAGGGCTACCGGGGAGCTGTTTTTT	CASSVFRATGELFF
17	TRBV4-3	TRBJ2-6	NA	NA	TGCGCCAGCAGTCTGGACAGTTCCATCTCTGGGGCCAACGTCCTGACTTTC	CASSLDSSISGANVLTF
15	TRBV27	TRBJ2-3	TRBD2	NA	TGTGCCAGCAGTTGGGGACTAGCGGGCTGGGATACGCAGTATTTT	CASSWGLAGWDTQYF
12	TRBV7-6	TRBJ1-1	TRBD1	NA	TGTGCCAGCAGCCCAAGACAGGGAGGAGCTTTCTTT	CASSPRQGGAFF
16	TRBV6-5	TRBJ2-3	NA	NA	TGTGCCAGCAGTTACTATACTAGCTCCCCTGTAGATACGCAGTATTTT	CASSYYTSSPVDTQYF
15	TRBV27	TRBJ2-3	NA	NA	TGTGCCAGCAGGCCCAAGCGATCTAGCACAGATACGCAGTATTTT	CASRPKRSSTDTQYF
14	TRBV10-3	TRBJ1-2	TRBD1	once	TGTGCCATCAGTGGTCGGGACAGGGGCTATGGCTACACCTTC	CAISGRDRGYGYTF
18	TRBV4-3	TRBJ2-3	TRBD2	NA	TGCGCCAGCAGCCAAGTAGCCGAGACTAGCGGGAGCGGGGATACGCAGTATTTT	CASSQVAETSGSGDTQYF
14	TRBV13	TRBJ1-2	NA	NA	TGTGCCAGCACCTCGGGGGGGGCCAACTATGGCTACACCTTC	CASTSGGANYGYTF
15	TRBV6-2/TRBV6-3	TRBJ2-1	NA	NA	TGTGCCAGCAGTTACGGCGGGGCGGGTTACAATGAGCAGTTCTTC	CASSYGGAGYNEQFF
17	TRBV7-9	TRBJ2-5	TRBD2	NA	TGTGCCAGCAGCCGGCGGGGGGCCACCAAGTACCAAGAGACCCAGTACTTC	CASSRRGATKYQETQYF
11	TRBV2	TRBJ2-5	NA	NA	TGTGCCAGCAGCCAGCGAGAGACCCAGTACTTC	CASSQRETQYF
15	TRBV7-2	TRBJ1-1	NA	NA	TGTGCCAGCAGCTTCAAACCGGCCCAGGATAATGAAGCTTTCTTT	CASSFKPAQDNEAFF
15	TRBV5-6	TRBJ2-1	NA	NA	TGTGCCAGCAATACCGGGACACGCTCCTACAATGAGCAGTTCTTC	CASNTGTRSYNEQFF
17	TRBV24-1	TRBJ2-3	TRBD2	NA	TGTGCCACCAGTGATCTTGGACTAGCGGGAGCCACAGATACGCAGTATTTT	CATSDLGLAGATDTQYF
17	TRBV4-1	TRBJ2-2	NA	NA	TGCGCCAGCAGCCAAAGGGGCTCGGGCAAGGGGGCCGGGGAGCTGTTTTTT	CASSQRGSGKGAGELFF
15	TRBV14	TRBJ2-3	NA	NA	TGTGCCAGCAGCGCACGTTCCGGGACTTCAGATACGCAGTATTTT	CASSARSGTSDTQYF
15	TRBV25-1	TRBJ2-5	TRBD2	NA	TGTGCCAGCAGTGAGTCTAGCGGGAGAATAGAGACCCAGTACTTC	CASSESSGRIETQYF
16	TRBV18	TRBJ1-2	NA	NA	TGTGCCAGCTCATCCCAACGGACAGACGATAACTATGGCTACACCTTC	CASSSQRTDDNYGYTF
16	TRBV9	TRBJ2-3	TRBD2	NA	TGTGCCAGCAGCGTCGGGCGACTAGCCCGCACAGATACGCAGTATTTT	CASSVGRLARTDTQYF
15	TRBV19	TRBJ2-1	NA	NA	TGTGCCAGTAGGCCTACACTAAGCTCCTACAATGAGCAGTTCTTC	CASRPTLSSYNEQFF